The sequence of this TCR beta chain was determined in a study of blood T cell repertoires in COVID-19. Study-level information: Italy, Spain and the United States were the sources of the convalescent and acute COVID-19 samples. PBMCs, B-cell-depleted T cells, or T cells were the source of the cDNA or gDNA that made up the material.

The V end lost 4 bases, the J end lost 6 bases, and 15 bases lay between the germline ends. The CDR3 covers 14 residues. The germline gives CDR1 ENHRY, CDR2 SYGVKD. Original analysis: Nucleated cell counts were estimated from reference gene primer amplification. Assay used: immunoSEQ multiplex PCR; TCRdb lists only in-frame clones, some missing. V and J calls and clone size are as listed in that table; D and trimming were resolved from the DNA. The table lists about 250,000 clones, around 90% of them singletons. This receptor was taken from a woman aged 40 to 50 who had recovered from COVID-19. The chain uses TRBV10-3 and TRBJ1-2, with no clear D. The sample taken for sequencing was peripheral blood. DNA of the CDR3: TGTGCCATCAGTGGGGCGGGGTGGTGGAATGGCTACACCTTC. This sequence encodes CAISGAGWWNGYTF.